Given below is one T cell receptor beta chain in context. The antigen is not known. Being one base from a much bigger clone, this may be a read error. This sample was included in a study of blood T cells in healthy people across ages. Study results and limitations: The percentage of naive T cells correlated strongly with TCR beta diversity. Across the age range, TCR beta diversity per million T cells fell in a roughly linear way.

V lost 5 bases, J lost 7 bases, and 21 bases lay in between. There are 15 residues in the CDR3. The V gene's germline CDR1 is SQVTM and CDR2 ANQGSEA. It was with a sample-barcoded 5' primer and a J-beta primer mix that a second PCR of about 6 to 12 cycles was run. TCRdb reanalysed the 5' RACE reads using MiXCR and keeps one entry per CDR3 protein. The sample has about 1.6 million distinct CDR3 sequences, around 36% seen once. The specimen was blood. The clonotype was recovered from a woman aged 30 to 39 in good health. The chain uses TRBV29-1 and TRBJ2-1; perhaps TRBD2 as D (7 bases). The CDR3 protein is CSVQLGGGSNNEQFF. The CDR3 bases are TGCAGCGTTCAACTAGGGGGGGGTTCTAATAATGAGCAGTTCTTC.